The 15 T cell receptor beta chains below come from one sample, sequenced in a study of cytomegalovirus exposure and HLA in healthy donors. The PCR contained 60 Vbeta and 13 Jbeta primers. Method: immunoSEQ multiplex PCR; TCRdb's copy keeps in-frame clones and lacks some. The sample shows about 210,000 clones, approximately 84% of them seen only once. Sequenced: PBMCs. All receptors come from a girl aged 2 to 9 in good health and CMV-seronegative.

This chain links TRBV30 with TRBJ1-4; D may be TRBD1 (5 bases). V was cut by 1 base and J by 0 bases, with 9 bases left in between. Germline assignment: CDR1 GTSNPN and CDR2 SVGIG (reference sequence). The CDR3 has 15 amino acids. The CDR3 DNA reads as TGTGCCTGGAGTGCGGGGGTCGCAACTAATGAAAAACTGTTTTTT. Protein sequence: CAWSAGVATNEKLFF.

This chain connects TRBV7-6 to TRBJ1-1; 9 nucleotides line up with TRBD1. The CDR3 extends over 15 amino acids. V was clipped by 5 bases and J by 1 base; unmatched bases: 5. The germline V gene encodes CDR1 SGHVS and CDR2 FNYEAQ. Written as DNA, the CDR3 is TGTGCCAGCAGCCCCAGGACAGGGGAGAACACTGAAGCTTTCTTT. Encoded protein: CASSPRTGENTEAFF.

Concerning this clone itself: Mismatch with germline at one junction end may stem from a read error. The same CDR3 arises from other DNA sequences in this sample as well. This chain connects TRBV25-1 to TRBJ2-7, with a possible D match to TRBD1 (5 bases). Germline-derived CDR1 and CDR2 are MGHDK and SYGVNS. The CDR3 covers 15 residues. Here the CDR3 reads CASSELRGKSYEQYF. DNA of the CDR3: TGTGCCAGCAGTGAATTAAGGGGCAAATCCTACGAGCAATACTTC.

This clone was picked up a small number of times. The chain joins TRBV29-1 to TRBJ1-1; possible D gene TRBD1, 6 bases. Germline lookup yields CDR1 SQVTM and CDR2 ANQGSEA. Trimming pared 4 bases from V and 0 bases from J, leaving 9 bases between. The CDR3 extends over 13 amino acids. CDR3 DNA: TGCAGCGTTGTGGACAGCATGAACACTGAAGCTTTCTTT. This codes for CSVVDSMNTEAFF.

This sequence joins TRBV5-1 and TRBJ2-1; D remains unclear. This CDR3 contains 14 residues. Germline CDR1 reads SGHRS; CDR2 reads YFSETQ. Trimming took 0 bases from V and 8 from J, leaving 12 bases between them. CDR3: CASSLAFARYEQFF. CDR3 nucleotides: TGCGCCAGCAGCTTGGCCTTCGCTAGGTATGAGCAGTTCTTC.

The V gene is TRBV4-1, the J gene TRBJ2-3; 10 bases line up with TRBD2. V was clipped by 1 base and J by 1 base; unmatched bases: 2. In germline, CDR1 is MGHRA, CDR2 YSYEKL. This CDR3 comprises 16 residues. Here the CDR3 reads CASSQGLAGGTDTQYF. The CDR3 nucleotides are TGCGCCAGCAGCCAAGGGCTAGCGGGGGGCACAGATACGCAGTATTTT.

The chain carries TRBV10-1 and TRBJ2-3; D is perhaps TRBD1 (6 bases). The ends were cut back, 3 bases at V and 8 bases at J, with 12 bases in the middle. The CDR3 is 13 residues long. CDR1 WNHNN and CDR2 SYGVQD come from the germline V gene (reference sequence). CDR3 in amino acids: CASSEQGRGTQYF. The CDR3, as DNA: TGCGCCAGCAGTGAACAGGGAAGGGGTACGCAGTATTTT.

The chain employs TRBV2 and TRBJ2-2, with D possibly TRBD1 on 6 matching bases. The CDR3 has 14 amino acids. Trimming pared 6 bases from V and 4 bases from J, leaving 12 bases between. Germline V lookup: CDR1 SNHLY, CDR2 FYNNEI. The CDR3 DNA follows: TGTGCCAGCAGAGTGGACAGATCCACCGGGGAGCTGTTTTTT. Its protein product is CASRVDRSTGELFF.

The J gene is TRBJ1-1, the V gene TRBV7-9, with D maybe TRBD1 (5 bases). Between the trimmed V and J ends, which lost 5 bases and 5 bases, there was a span of 15 bases. From germline, CDR1 is SEHNR and CDR2 FQNEAQ (reference sequence). This CDR3 contains 14 residues. The CDR3 bases are TGTGCCAGCAGCCGAAGTGGGGCGCTTACTGAAGCTTTCTTT. This codes for CASSRSGALTEAFF.

The V and J genes are TRBV11-3 and TRBJ2-7; D is perhaps TRBD1 (6 bases). V lost 0 bases and J 6 bases, leaving 12 bases between the germline ends. CDR1 SGHNT and CDR2 YENEEA come from the germline V gene. This CDR3 is 14 amino acids long. CDR3 nucleotides: TGTGCCAGCAGCTTAGAGGCTGGCAGGGGCGAGCAGTACTTC. Encoded protein: CASSLEAGRGEQYF.

This clone was picked up a small number of times. The chain recombines TRBV29-1 with TRBJ1-1; D remains unclear. The CDR3 runs 11 residues. Trimming took off 8 bases at V and 1 base at J, with 8 bases between the two ends. Looked up from germline, CDR1 is SQVTM and CDR2 is ANQGSEA. DNA for the CDR3: TGCAGCCCAACACGGAACACTGAAGCTTTCTTT. Its protein is CSPTRNTEAFF.

V is TRBV5-6 and J is TRBJ2-1, with D possibly matching TRBD2 (5 bases). CDR1 is SGHDT, CDR2 YYEEEE, per germline. This CDR3 contains 11 residues. Trimming took off 4 bases at V and 10 bases at J, with 9 bases between the two ends. The CDR3: CASSTEREQFF. CDR3 coding DNA: TGTGCCAGCAGCACGGAGCGGGAGCAGTTCTTC.

This chain uses TRBV10-3 with TRBJ1-3; no reliable D call. Trimming took 4 bases from V and 0 from J, leaving 4 bases between them. The CDR3 totals 13 residues. Germline CDR1 and CDR2: ENHRY and SYGVKD. For the CDR3, the DNA is TGTGCCATCAGTGGCAGCTCTGGAAACACCATATATTTT. It codes for CAISGSSGNTIYF.

The V and J genes are TRBV5-6 and TRBJ2-2; possible D gene TRBD1, 5 bases. CDR3 size: 18 residues. Germline V gene sequence: CDR1 SGHDT, CDR2 YYEEEE. Between the trimmed V and J ends, which lost 1 base and 1 base, there was a span of 17 bases. CDR3 region: CASSLLSGPGRNTGELFF. In DNA, the CDR3 is TGTGCCAGCAGCTTGTTATCAGGTCCAGGGCGGAACACCGGGGAGCTGTTTTTT.

The V call is TRBV6-1, the J call TRBJ1-1; D might be TRBD1 (5 bases). The CDR3 loop spans 14 amino acids. V lost 6 bases and J 5 bases, leaving 16 bases between the germline ends. Germline values: CDR1 MNHNS, CDR2 SASEGT. CDR3 region: CASSGQPGGTEAFF. CDR3 sequence (DNA): TGTGCCAGCAGCGGCCAGCCGGGGGGGACTGAAGCTTTCTTT.